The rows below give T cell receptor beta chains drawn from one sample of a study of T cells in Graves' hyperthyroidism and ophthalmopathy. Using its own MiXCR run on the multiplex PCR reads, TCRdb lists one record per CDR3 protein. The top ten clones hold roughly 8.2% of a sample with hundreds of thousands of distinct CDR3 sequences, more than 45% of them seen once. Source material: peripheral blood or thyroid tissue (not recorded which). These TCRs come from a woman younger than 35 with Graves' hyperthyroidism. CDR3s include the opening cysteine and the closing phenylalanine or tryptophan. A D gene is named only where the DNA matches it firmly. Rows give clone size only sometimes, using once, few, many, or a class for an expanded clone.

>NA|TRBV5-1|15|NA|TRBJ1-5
TGCGCCAGCAGCTTGGTACCAGGGCAGAATCAGCCCCAGCATTTT
CASSLVPGQNQPQHF
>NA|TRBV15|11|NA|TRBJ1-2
TGTGCCAGCAGCACCTGGACAGGCTACACCTTC
CASSTWTGYTF
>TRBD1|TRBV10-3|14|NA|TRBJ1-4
TGTGCCAGCAGCCACAGACAGGGGCCCGAAAAACTGTTTTTT
CASSHRQGPEKLFF
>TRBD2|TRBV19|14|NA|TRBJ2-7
TGTGCCAGTAGTATAACGGGACTAGCGGGCGAGCAGTACTTC
CASSITGLAGEQYF
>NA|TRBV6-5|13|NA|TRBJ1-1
TGTGCCATCAGTTACTCAACGCTGGCTGAAGCTTTCTTT
CAISYSTLAEAFF
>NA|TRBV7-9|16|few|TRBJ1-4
TGTGCCAGCAGCTTAGGACAGACCGCAACTAATGAAAAACTGTTTTTT
CASSLGQTATNEKLFF
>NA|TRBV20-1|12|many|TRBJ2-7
TGCAGTGCTAGTGAGGGCTTCTACGAGCAGTACTTC
CSASEGFYEQYF
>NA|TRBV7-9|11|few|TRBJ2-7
TGTGCCAGCAGCTATCCAGGCGAGCAGTACTTC
CASSYPGEQYF
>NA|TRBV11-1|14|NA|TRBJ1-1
TGTGCCAGCAGCCCAGAGGGTACGTCAACTGAAGCTTTCTTT
CASSPEGTSTEAFF
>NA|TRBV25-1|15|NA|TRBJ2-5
TGTGCCAGCAGCCGGTTAGCGACGGAAAGGAAGACCCAGTACTTC
CASSRLATERKTQYF
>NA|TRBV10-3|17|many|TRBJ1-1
TGTGCCATCAGTGAGTCGACGGACAGAAGTTGGAACACTGAAGCTTTCTTT
CAISESTDRSWNTEAFF
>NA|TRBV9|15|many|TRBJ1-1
TGTGCCAGCAGCAAAGAGACACCTATGAACACTGAAGCTTTCTTT
CASSKETPMNTEAFF
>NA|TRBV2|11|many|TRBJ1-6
TGTGCCAGCAGAGTAACGCCCAAAGTCCACTTT
CASRVTPKVHF
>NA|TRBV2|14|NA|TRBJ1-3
TGTGCCAGCAGTCCCCGGGGGATACTGAACACCATATATTTT
CASSPRGILNTIYF
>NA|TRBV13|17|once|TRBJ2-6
TGTGCCAGCACCCCGACCTCCGCCAGCCATGGGGCCAACGTCCTGACTTTC
CASTPTSASHGANVLTF
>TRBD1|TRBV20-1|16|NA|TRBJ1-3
TGCAGTGCTAGTAGACAGGGGAAGCTCTCTGGAAACACCATATATTTT
CSASRQGKLSGNTIYF
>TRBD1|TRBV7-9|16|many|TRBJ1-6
TGTGCCAGCAGCTTTACCCCGGGACAGGGTAATTCACCCCTCCACTTT
CASSFTPGQGNSPLHF
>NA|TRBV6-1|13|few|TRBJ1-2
TGTGCCAGCAGTGAAGCTTTTCCCTATGGCTACACCTTC
CASSEAFPYGYTF
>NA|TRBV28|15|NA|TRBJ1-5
TGTGCCAGCAGCCGTCGGGGAGAGAGCAATCAGCCCCGGCATTTT
CASSRRGESNQPRHF
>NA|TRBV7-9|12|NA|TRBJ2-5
TGTGCCAGCAGCTCCGGGATGGAGACCCAGTACTTC
CASSSGMETQYF
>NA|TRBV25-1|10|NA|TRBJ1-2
TGTGCCAGCCGAATCTATGGCTACACCTTC
CASRIYGYTF
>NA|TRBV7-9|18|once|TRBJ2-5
TGTGCCAGCAGCTTTAGAAGAGGGCCTGAGACTGGCCAAGAGACCCAGTACTTC
CASSFRRGPETGQETQYF
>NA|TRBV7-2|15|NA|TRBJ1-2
TGTGCCAGTAGTATAGAACCAGGCTCTAACTATGGCTACACCTTC
CASSIEPGSNYGYTF
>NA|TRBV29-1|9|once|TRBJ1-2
TGCAGCGCAGCCGGGAGCTACACCTTC
CSAAGSYTF
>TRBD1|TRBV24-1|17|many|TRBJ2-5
TGTGCCACCAGTGCCCCGGGGGCAGGGGGCTTTCAAGAGACCCAGTACTTC
CATSAPGAGGFQETQYF
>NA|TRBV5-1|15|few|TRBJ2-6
TGCGCCAGCAGCTTGTCCCCCTCTGGGGCCAACGTCCTGACTTTC
CASSLSPSGANVLTF
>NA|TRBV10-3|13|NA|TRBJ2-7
TGTGCCAGCACCCCGGACACCCTCTACGAGCAGTACTTC
CASTPDTLYEQYF
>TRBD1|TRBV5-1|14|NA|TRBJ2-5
TGCGCCAGCAGCTCGGGACAGAGACAAGAGACCCAGTACTTC
CASSSGQRQETQYF
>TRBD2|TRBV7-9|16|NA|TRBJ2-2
TGTGCCAGCAGCTTATCAGTAGCGGGATGGGACGGGGAGCTGTTTTTT
CASSLSVAGWDGELFF
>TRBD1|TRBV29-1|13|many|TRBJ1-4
TGCAGCGTTGAAGGTGACAGGGGTGAAAAACTGTTTTTT
CSVEGDRGEKLFF
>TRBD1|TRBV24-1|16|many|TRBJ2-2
TGTGCCACCAGTGCCCCCAGGACAGGGGGTACCGGGGAGCTGTTTTTT
CATSAPRTGGTGELFF
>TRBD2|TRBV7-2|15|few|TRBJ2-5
TGTGCCAGCAGCCCAGTAGCGGGAATGGAAGAGACCCAGTACTTC
CASSPVAGMEETQYF
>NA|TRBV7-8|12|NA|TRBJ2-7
TGTGCCAGCAGCTTGACCAGGGCCGAGCAGTACTTC
CASSLTRAEQYF
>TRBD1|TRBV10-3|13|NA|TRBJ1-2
TGTGCCATCAGTGTCGGGACAGCTTATGGCTACACCTTC
CAISVGTAYGYTF
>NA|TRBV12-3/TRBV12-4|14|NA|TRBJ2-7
TGTGCCAGCAGCTCTCTAGCGAGGGTTTACGAGCAGTACTTC
CASSSLARVYEQYF
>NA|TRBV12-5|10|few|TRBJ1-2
TGTGCCAGCGCCTACAGGGGCTACACCTTC
CASAYRGYTF
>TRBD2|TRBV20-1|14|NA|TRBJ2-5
TGCAGTGCTCTCCTCACTAGCGGCCAAGAGACCCAGTACTTC
CSALLTSGQETQYF
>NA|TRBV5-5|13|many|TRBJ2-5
TGTGCCAGCAGCTTTAGGGGTGAGAAGACCCAGTACTTC
CASSFRGEKTQYF
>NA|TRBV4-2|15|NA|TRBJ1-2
TGTGCCAGCAGCCAAGGGACAGCCGGGAAGGATGGCTACACCTTC
CASSQGTAGKDGYTF
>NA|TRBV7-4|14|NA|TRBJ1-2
TGTGCCAGCAGCTTATTAGGTTACAACTATGGCTACACCTTC
CASSLLGYNYGYTF
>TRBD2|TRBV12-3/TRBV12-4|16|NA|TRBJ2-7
TGTGCCAGCAGTTTAGGGTTTAGCGGGAGGGCCTACGAGCAGTACTTC
CASSLGFSGRAYEQYF
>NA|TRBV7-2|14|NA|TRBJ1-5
TGTGCCAGCAGGGATGTCAGTAGCAATCAGCCCCAGCATTTT
CASRDVSSNQPQHF
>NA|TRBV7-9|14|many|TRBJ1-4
TGTGCCAGCAGCTTACCGGGCGGAGATGAAAAACTGTTTTTT
CASSLPGGDEKLFF
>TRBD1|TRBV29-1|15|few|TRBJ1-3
TGCAGCGTTGGACAGGGGGATGCTGCTGGAAACACCATATATTTT
CSVGQGDAAGNTIYF
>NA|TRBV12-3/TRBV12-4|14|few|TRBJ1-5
TGTGCCAGCAGTTGGGGCGGCTATAAGCAGCCCCAGCATTTT
CASSWGGYKQPQHF
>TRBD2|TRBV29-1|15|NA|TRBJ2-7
TGCAGCGTTGAAGTCACGCTAGCGGGAGACCACGAGCAGTACTTC
CSVEVTLAGDHEQYF
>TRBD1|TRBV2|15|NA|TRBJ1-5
TGTGCCAGCAGTAACCGGGACAGGGATCGTCAGCCCCAGCATTTT
CASSNRDRDRQPQHF
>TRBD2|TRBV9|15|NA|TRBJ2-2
TGTGCCAGCCGAGCGGGAGGGCCTATGACCGGGGAGCTGTTTTTT
CASRAGGPMTGELFF
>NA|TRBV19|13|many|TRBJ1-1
TGTGCCAGTAGTATCAGGGAGAGAGCTGAAGCTTTCTTT
CASSIRERAEAFF
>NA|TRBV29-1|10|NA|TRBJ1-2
TGCAGCGTTGGAGCGGGAGGCTACACCTTC
CSVGAGGYTF
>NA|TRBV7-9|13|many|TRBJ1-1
TGTGCCAGCAGCTTAGCGTCCAGGGGCGAAGCTTTCTTT
CASSLASRGEAFF
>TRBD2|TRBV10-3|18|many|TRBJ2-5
TGTGCCATCATAAGAAGCGGACTAGCGGGAGTTTGGAAAGAGACCCAGTACTTC
CAIIRSGLAGVWKETQYF
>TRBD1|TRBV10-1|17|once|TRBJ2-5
TGCGCCAGCGTCAACCTAGATAGGGACAGGGGGTGGGAGACCCAGTACTTC
CASVNLDRDRGWETQYF
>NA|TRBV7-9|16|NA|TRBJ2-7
TGTGCCAGCAGCTTACCCCTCGAGGCTAGTAACGGCGAGCAGTACTTC
CASSLPLEASNGEQYF
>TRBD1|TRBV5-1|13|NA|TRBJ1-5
TGCGCCAATAGAGACAGGGGTGATCAGCCCCAGCATTTT
CANRDRGDQPQHF
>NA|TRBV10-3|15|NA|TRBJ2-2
TGTGCCATCAGCCCCGACGGGGCGGGCACCGGGGAGCTGTTTTTT
CAISPDGAGTGELFF